A selection of T cell receptor beta chains follows, all from one sample in a study of vaccination effects on CD4 cells after COVID-19. TCRdb's table, derived via immunoSEQ multiplex PCR, lists solely in-frame clones and lacks some. The sample yields fewer than 85,000 clones, 60% to 85% seen once. These receptors' targets are unknown. Here the sequenced sample was CD4+ T cells from PBMCs cultured with SARS-CoV-2 spike peptides, taken before COVID-19 vaccination. The receptors here all came from a human donor who received a COVID-19 vaccine. Both conserved end residues are part of each CDR3. The D gene is left open where the match is weak. Where a row states a size, it is once, few, many or the class of an expanded clone; other rows omit it.

>few|TRBJ1-6|TRBV19|-
TGTGCCAGTAGTATAGAAGCCGGGACGGCGAATTCACCCCTCCACTTT
CASSIEAGTANSPLHF
>once|TRBJ2-3|TRBV5-4|TRBD2
TGTGCCAGCAGCCGAACGGGAGCGGGGCCAGATACGCAGTATTTT
CASSRTGAGPDTQYF
>-|TRBJ2-2|TRBV4-3|-
TGCGCCAGCAGCCGGACGGCGGGGGCCTTCACCGGGGAGCTGTTTTTT
CASSRTAGAFTGELFF
>-|TRBJ2-1|TRBV5-1|TRBD1
TGCGCCAGCAGAAGGGACAGGGCCGACAATGAGCAGTTCTTC
CASRRDRADNEQFF
>once|TRBJ1-3|TRBV6-5|-
TGTGCCAGCTTTATGGGGGGCTCTGGAAACACCATATATTTT
CASFMGGSGNTIYF
>-|TRBJ1-5|TRBV7-2|-
TGTGCCAGCAGCTGGGGGGGTCAGCCCCAGCATTTT
CASSWGGQPQHF
>-|TRBJ1-4|TRBV28|TRBD1
TGTGCCAGCAGACCCCAAGACAGGGTACGGAAACTGTTTTTT
CASRPQDRVRKLFF
>-|TRBJ1-1|TRBV18|-
TGTGCCAGCTCACGCTCACAGGGTCCCACTGAAGCTTTCTTT
CASSRSQGPTEAFF
>once|TRBJ2-2|TRBV15|-
TGTGCCACCAGCAGGGGGACTGGAGGGACCGGGGAGCTGTTTTTT
CATSRGTGGTGELFF
>-|TRBJ1-4|TRBV7-2|-
TGTGCCAGCAGCTTAGACAGAACTAATGAAAAACTGTTTTTT
CASSLDRTNEKLFF
>once|TRBJ1-1|TRBV7-2|-
TGTGCCAGCAGCTTATCGGAGGGAGTCGGCCATGAAGCTTTCTTT
CASSLSEGVGHEAFF
>few|TRBJ1-1|TRBV5-4|-
TGTGCCAGCAGCTGGGGACAGAACACTGAAGCTTTCTTT
CASSWGQNTEAFF
>-|TRBJ2-2|TRBV7-8|TRBD1
TGTGCCAGCAGCTTAGGTTACAGGGGGCAAACCGGGGAGCTGTTTTTT
CASSLGYRGQTGELFF
>-|TRBJ1-1|TRBV9|-
TGTGCCAGCAGCGCGCAGAGCAATACGAACACTGAAGCTTTCTTT
CASSAQSNTNTEAFF
>-|TRBJ2-3|TRBV5-8|-
TGTGCCAGCCCTCCAAGCCCAGGGGAACAACCCACAGATACGCAGTATTTT
CASPPSPGEQPTDTQYF
>-|TRBJ1-6|TRBV27|-
TGTGCCAGCAGTTCGGGCGGGATTTTCAGCTCCTATAATTCACCCCTCCACTTT
CASSSGGIFSSYNSPLHF
>-|TRBJ1-2|TRBV5-4|TRBD1
TGTGCCAGCAGCTTATCCGGGACAGCTTCCCTTTTGTATGGCTACACCTTC
CASSLSGTASLLYGYTF
>-|TRBJ2-1|TRBV5-1|TRBD1
TGCGCCAGCAGCTTGGGTGTTGACAGGGTTTTAAATGAGCAGTTCTTC
CASSLGVDRVLNEQFF
>once|TRBJ1-1|TRBV5-4|-
TGTGCCAGCAGCTTGAAGTGGCAGGGAGTCGTCACTGAAGCTTTCTTT
CASSLKWQGVVTEAFF
>-|TRBJ2-1|TRBV14|TRBD1
TGTGCCAGCAGCCATGGATACGGGACAGGGGACAATGAGCAGTTCTTC
CASSHGYGTGDNEQFF
>-|TRBJ1-4|TRBV12-3/TRBV12-4|-
TGTGCCAGCAGCCCGCGGGGGCGGGTTAAACTGTTTTTT
CASSPRGRVKLFF
>-|TRBJ2-3|TRBV5-1|-
TGCGCCAGCAGTTGGCTTGATCCTGAACTTAATACGCAGTATTTT
CASSWLDPELNTQYF